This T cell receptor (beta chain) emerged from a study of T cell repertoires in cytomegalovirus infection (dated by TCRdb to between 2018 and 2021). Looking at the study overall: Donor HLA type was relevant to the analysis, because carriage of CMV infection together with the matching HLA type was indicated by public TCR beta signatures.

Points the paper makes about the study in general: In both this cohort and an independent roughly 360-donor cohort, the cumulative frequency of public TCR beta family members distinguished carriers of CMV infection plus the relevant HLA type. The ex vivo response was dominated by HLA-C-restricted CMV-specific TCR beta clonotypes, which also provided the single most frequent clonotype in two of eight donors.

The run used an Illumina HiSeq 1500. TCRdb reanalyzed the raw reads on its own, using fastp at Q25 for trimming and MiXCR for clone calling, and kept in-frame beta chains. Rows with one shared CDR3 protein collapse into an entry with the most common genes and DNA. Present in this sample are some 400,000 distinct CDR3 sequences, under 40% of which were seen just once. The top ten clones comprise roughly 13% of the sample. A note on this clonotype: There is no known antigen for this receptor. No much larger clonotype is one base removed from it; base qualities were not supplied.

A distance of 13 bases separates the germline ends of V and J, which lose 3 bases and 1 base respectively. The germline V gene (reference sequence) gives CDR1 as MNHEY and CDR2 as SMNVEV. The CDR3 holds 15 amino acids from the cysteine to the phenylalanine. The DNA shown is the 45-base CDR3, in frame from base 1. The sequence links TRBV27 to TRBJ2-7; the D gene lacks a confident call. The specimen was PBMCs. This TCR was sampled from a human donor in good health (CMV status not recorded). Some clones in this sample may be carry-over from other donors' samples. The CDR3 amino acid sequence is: CASSFSGLRSYEQYF. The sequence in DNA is TGTGCCAGCAGTTTTTCAGGTCTTCGTTCCTACGAGCAGTACTTC.